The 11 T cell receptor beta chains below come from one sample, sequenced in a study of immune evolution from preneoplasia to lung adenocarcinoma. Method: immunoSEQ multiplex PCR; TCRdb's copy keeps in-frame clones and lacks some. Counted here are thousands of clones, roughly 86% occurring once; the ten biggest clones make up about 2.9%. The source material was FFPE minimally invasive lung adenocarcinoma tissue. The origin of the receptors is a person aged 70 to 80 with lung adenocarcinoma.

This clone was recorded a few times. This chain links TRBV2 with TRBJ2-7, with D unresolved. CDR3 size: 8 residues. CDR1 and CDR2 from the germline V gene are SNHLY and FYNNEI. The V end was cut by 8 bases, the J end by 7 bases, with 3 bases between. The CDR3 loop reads CASSEQYF. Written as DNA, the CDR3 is TGTGCCAGCTCTGAGCAGTACTTC.

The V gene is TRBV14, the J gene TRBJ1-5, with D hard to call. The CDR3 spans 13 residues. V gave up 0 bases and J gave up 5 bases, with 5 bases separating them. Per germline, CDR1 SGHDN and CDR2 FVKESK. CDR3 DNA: TGTGCCAGCAGCCAAGACAGTTATCAGCCCCAGCATTTT. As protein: CASSQDSYQPQHF.

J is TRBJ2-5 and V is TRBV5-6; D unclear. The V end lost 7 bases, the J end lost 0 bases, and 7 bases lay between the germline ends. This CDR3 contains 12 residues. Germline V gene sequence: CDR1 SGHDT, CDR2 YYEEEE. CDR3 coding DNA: TGTGCCAGCCGGTCGTACCAAGAGACCCAGTACTTC. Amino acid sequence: CASRSYQETQYF.

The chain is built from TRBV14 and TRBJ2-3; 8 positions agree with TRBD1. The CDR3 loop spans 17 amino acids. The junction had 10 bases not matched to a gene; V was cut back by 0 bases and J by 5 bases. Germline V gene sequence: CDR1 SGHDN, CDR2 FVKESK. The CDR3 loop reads CASSQDKAGGGRDTQYF. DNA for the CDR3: TGTGCCAGCAGCCAAGATAAGGCAGGGGGCGGACGAGATACGCAGTATTTT. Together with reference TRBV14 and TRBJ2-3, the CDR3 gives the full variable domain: EAGVTQFPSHSVIEKGQTVTLRCDPISGHDNLYWYRRVMGKEIKFLLHFVKESKQDESGMPNNRFLAERTGGTYSTLKVQPAELEDSGVYFCASSQDKAGGGRDTQYFGPGTRLTVL.

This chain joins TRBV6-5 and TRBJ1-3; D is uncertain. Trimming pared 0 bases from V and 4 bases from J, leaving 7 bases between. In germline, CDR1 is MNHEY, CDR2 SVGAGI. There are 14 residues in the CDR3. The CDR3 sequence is CASSYSAEGNTIYF. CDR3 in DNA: TGTGCCAGCAGTTACTCGGCGGAAGGAAACACCATATATTTT.

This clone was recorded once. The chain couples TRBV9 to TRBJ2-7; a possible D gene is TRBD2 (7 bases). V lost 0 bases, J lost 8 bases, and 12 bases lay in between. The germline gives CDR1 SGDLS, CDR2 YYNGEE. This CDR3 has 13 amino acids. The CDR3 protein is CASSVEAGGQQYF. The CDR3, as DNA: TGTGCCAGCAGCGTAGAGGCCGGGGGGCAGCAGTACTTC.

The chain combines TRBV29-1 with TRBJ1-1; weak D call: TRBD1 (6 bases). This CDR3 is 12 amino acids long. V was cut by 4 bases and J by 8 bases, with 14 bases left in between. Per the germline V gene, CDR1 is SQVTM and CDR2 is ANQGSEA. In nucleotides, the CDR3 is TGCAGCGTTGGAAGCAGGGGTTCCGAAGCTTTCTTT. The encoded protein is CSVGSRGSEAFF. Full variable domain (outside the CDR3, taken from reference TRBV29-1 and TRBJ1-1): SAVISQKPSRDICQRGTSLTIQCQVDSQVTMMFWYRQQPGQSLTLIATANQGSEATYESGFVIDKFPISRPNLTFSTLTVSNMSPEDSSIYLCSVGSRGSEAFFGQGTRLTVV.

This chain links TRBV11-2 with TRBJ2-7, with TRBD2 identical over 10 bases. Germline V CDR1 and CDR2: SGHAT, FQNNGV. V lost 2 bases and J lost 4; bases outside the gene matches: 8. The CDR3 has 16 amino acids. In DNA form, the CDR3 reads TGTGCCAGCAGCTTACGGTTAGCGGGAGGTCAATACGAGCAGTACTTC. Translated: CASSLRLAGGQYEQYF. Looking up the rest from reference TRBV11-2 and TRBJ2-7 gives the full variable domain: EAGVAQSPRYKIIEKRQSVAFWCNPISGHATLYWYQQILGQGPKLLIQFQNNGVVDDSQLPKDRFSAERLKGVDSTLKIQPAKLEDSAVYLCASSLRLAGGQYEQYFGPGTRLTVT.

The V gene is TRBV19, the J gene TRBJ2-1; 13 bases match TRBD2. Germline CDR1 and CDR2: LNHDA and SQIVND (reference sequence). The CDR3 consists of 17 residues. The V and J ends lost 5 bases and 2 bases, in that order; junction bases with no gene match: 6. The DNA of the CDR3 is TGTGCCAGTAGTCTACTAGCGGGAGGGGTCACCTACAATGAGCAGTTCTTC. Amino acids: CASSLLAGGVTYNEQFF.

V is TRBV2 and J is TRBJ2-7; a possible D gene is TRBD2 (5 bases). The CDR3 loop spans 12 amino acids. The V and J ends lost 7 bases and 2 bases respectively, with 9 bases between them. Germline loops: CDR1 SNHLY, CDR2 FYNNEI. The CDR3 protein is CASNRETYEQYF. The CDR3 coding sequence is TGTGCCAGCAACCGGGAAACCTACGAGCAGTACTTC.

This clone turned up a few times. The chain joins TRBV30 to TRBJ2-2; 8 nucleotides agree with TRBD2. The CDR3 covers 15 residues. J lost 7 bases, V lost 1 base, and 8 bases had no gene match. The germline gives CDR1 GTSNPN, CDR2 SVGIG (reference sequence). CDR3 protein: CAWSDSPGGGGELFF. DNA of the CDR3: TGTGCCTGGAGTGACTCCCCGGGGGGGGGCGGGGAGCTGTTTTTT.